This entry is about one TCR beta chain. Its antigen is currently not known. No base-level quality is on record; no much larger clone is a single base apart. CD8 naive samples were obtained by positive selection for CCR7 among CD45RO-negative cells, yielding a CD45RA+CCR7+ population from which TemRA cells were excluded. Healthy HIV-negative adults with no recently reported acute infections or vaccinations were included as donors. All donors were Caucasian adults living in Nashville, Tennessee, USA. Blood was obtained by leukapheresis, after which PBMCs were separated by Ficoll-Histopaque density gradient centrifugation and cryopreserved in liquid nitrogen vapor phase. Analytical flow cytometry was used to check the purity and quantity of every magnetically sorted T cell population. Each sorted fraction had its genomic DNA isolated and then quantified by UV absorbance on a Nanodrop 2000c. Using the deep immunoSEQ assay, multiplex PCR amplified TCR CDR3 regions from genomic DNA. Genomic DNA extracted from each cell subset was distributed evenly over all wells of several immunoSEQ 96-well plates, and each plate served as one replicate. For sorted subsets, each replicate PCR was loaded with 200 ng genomic DNA, equivalent to 32,000 or so T cell genomes. Purified libraries were measured with a Qubit 3.0 fluorometer, size-checked on a Bioanalyzer 2100, and measured again with the KAPA Library Quantification kit. A separate single-read 150-cycle Illumina NextSeq 550 flow cell was used to sequence each immunoSEQ 96-well plate. On the study's bioinformatics: The immunoSEQ output contained only junctional sequences without quality scores, so filtering could not match that applied to full-length reads. Sequences were annotated with PyIR, a Python wrapper for IgBLAST v1.9, and V/J genes and CDR3 were assigned using IMGT germline references. Reads with weak V/J assignments (E-value above 1e-6), missing CDR3, stop codons, out-of-frame junctions, or ambiguous translated residues were removed. V3J clonotypes were defined as sequences sharing the same inferred V gene, J gene, and CDR3 amino acid sequence. To compute the percentage overlap between repertoires, the number of shared unique clonotypes was divided by the size of the smaller repertoire. Richness of each repertoire was evaluated using RTK rarefaction, the Chao1 estimator, and Recon v2.1 estimates of unobserved clonotypes. Generation probabilities for all TCRbeta clonotypes obtained by the gDNA method from a handful of donors were computed using OLGA. As stored in TCRdb, this immuneACCESS dataset retains in-frame rearrangements with V and J assigned. A fraction of the clones does not appear; measured against another copy, unresolved V genes explain less than half of the discrepancy, and the remainder lacks a known reason. That table is the source of V, J and clone size, and D and trimming were worked out from the DNA. This sample comprises about 2.2 million clones, just over 90% of them detected only once. Clones ranked in the top ten supply roughly 1.7% of the sample.

CDR1 and CDR2 were assigned from the germline V gene (reference sequence) as SEHNR and FQNEAQ. The CDR3, from cysteine to phenylalanine, totals 15 residues. Only the CDR3 part of the read is kept: 45 bases, read in frame from the first base. Trimming accounts for 3 bases at V and 5 bases at J, while the number of junction bases matched to no gene is 4. This entry comes from a study of shared clonotypes between healthy human individuals (dated by TCRdb to between 2020 and 2021). Some background on the complete study: The cohort included a few men and a couple of women between 18 and 49 years of age. Per donor, three plates each were used for CD4 naive and CD4 memory, two for CD8 naive, and one for CD8 memory. To estimate repertoire size and how much clonotypes are shared between individuals, the study performed deep sequencing of blood TCR repertoires from a few healthy adults. To increase sequencing depth and limit assay-specific biases, TCR repertoire library preparation and sequencing were carried out by different laboratories using diverse techniques. Between about 0.94 and 8.9 billion PBMCs per donor were obtained by leukapheresis.

Overall results and qualifications from the work: Only blood was sampled, and tissue TCR repertoires likely differ from those in blood. Compared with non-shared clonotypes, the clonotypes found in all four sorted-subset donors had higher generation probabilities. The genetic and exposure-history diversity represented was limited by the small number of donors. Incomplete sequencing was indicated by rarefaction of sorted-subset datasets, despite the large sequencing depth. Based on pairwise subsampling, the degree of clonotype sharing among donors was expected to be affected by sequencing depth. Roughly 5% of naive CD4, 3.5% of naive CD8, 2.3% of memory CD4, and approximately 0.4% of memory CD8 clonotypes were shared across several donors. Naive subsets generally had larger estimated clonotype richness than memory subsets did.

The V gene is TRBV7-9 and the J gene is TRBJ1-5; 10 middle bases align to TRBD1. This receptor was identified in a man aged 18-30 years in good health. Some clones in this sample may be carry-over from other donors' samples. Sequencing was done on a sample of naive CD8+ T cells from PBMCs. The cell subset or site label for this specimen denotes: CD45RA+CCR7+. The CDR3 loop reads CASSLGTGDDQPQHF. Here is the DNA: TGTGCCAGCAGCTTGGGGACAGGGGACGATCAGCCCCAGCATTTT.